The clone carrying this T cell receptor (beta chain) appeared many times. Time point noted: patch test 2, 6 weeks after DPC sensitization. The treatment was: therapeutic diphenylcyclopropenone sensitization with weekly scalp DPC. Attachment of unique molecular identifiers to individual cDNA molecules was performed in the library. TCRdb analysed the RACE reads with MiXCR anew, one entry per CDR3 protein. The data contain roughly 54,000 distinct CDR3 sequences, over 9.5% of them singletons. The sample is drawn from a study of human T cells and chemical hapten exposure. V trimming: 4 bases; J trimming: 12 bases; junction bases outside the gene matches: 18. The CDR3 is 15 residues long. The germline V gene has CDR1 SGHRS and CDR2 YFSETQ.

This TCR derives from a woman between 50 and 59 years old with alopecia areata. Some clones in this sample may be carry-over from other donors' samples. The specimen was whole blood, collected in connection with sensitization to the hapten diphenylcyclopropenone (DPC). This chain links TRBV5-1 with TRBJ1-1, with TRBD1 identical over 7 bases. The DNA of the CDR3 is TGCGCCAGCAGCCTAAGGACAGGACCCCTTTCTGGGACTTTCTTT. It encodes CASSLRTGPLSGTFF.